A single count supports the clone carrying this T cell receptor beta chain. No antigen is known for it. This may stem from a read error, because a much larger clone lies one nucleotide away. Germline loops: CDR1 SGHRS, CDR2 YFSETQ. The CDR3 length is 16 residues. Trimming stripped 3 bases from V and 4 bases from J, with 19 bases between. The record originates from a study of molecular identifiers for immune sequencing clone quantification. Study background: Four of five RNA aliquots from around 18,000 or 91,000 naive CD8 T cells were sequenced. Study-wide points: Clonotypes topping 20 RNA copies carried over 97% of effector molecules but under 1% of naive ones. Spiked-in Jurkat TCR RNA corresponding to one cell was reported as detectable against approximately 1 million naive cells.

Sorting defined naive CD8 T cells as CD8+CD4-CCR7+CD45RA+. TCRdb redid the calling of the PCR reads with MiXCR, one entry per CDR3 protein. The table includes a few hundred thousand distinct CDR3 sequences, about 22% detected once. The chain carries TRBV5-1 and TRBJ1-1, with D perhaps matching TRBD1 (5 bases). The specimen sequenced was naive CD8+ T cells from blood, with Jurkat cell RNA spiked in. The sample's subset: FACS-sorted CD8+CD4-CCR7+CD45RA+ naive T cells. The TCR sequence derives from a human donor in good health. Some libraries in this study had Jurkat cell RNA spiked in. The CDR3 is CASSWWGGQEGTEAFF. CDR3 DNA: TGCGCCAGCAGCTGGTGGGGCGGGCAGGAGGGCACTGAAGCTTTCTTT.